This T cell receptor (beta chain) was captured by sequencing in a study of post-analysis software for immune sequencing data. The CDR3 is 13 residues long. The ends were cut back, 5 bases at V and 7 bases at J, with 12 bases in the middle. Germline-derived CDR1 and CDR2 are SGHTA and FQGNSA. Overall study results and limits: A few TRBV segments (TRBV5-6, TRBV5-1 and TRBV20-1 among them) occurred more frequently in patients than in controls.

In the case of this clonotype: Its antigen is not identified.

Included in the TCR beta cDNA libraries were unique molecular identifiers. Each CDR3 protein is one row after TCRdb ran MiXCR on the PCR reads. The data hold roughly 800,000 distinct CDR3 sequences, with just over 45% observed a single time. The rearrangement joins TRBV7-2 to TRBJ2-1; D unresolved. The source material was blood. The receptor comes from a girl aged 10 to 17 with multiple sclerosis. The CDR3 DNA reads TGTGCCAGCAGCCATGATAAAATTAATGAGCAGTTCTTC. Its translation is CASSHDKINEQFF.